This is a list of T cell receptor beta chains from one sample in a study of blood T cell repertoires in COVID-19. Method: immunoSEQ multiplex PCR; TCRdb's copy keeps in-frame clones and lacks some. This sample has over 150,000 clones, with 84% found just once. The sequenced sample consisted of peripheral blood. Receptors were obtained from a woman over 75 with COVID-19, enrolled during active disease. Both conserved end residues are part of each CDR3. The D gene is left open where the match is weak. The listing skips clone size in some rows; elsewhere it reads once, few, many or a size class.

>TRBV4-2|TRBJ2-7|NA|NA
CASSQDPGQNYEQYF
TGTGCCAGCAGCCAAGATCCAGGACAGAACTACGAGCAGTACTTC
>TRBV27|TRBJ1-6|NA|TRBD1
CASSSDRGRNSPLHF
TGTGCCAGCAGTTCGGACAGGGGGCGGAATTCACCCCTCCACTTT
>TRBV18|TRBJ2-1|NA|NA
CASSPWQERGNEQFF
TGTGCCAGCTCACCATGGCAGGAACGGGGCAATGAGCAGTTCTTC
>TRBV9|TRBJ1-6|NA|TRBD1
CASSGGGQGLSPLHF
TGTGCCAGCAGCGGGGGGGGACAGGGACTTTCACCCCTCCACTTT
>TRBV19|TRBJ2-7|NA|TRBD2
CASRKFGAGGRVYF
TGTGCCAGTAGGAAATTCGGCGCGGGGGGACGAGTGTACTTC
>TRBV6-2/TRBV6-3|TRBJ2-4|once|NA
CASSYPHRAQNIQYF
TGTGCCAGCAGTTACCCCCACAGGGCTCAAAACATTCAGTACTTC
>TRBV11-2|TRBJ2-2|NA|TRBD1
CASSSRGTGEPTGELFF
TGTGCCAGCAGCTCCCGGGGGACAGGGGAGCCCACCGGGGAGCTGTTTTTT
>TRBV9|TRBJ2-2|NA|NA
CASSVSRFGELFF
TGTGCCAGCAGCGTATCTAGGTTCGGGGAGCTGTTTTTT
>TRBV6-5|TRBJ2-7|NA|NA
CASSYSAGLYEQYF
TGTGCCAGCAGTTACTCGGCGGGTCTCTACGAGCAGTACTTC
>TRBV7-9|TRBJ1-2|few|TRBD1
CARQGSGNMEDYGYTF
TGTGCCAGACAGGGGAGTGGAAATATGGAGGACTATGGCTACACCTTC
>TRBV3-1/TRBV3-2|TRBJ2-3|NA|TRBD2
CASSQDGGTHGTQYF
TGTGCCAGCAGCCAAGACGGGGGGACCCACGGTACGCAGTATTTT
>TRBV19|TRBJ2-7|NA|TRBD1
CASSIDKLGTESYEQYF
TGTGCCAGTAGTATAGATAAACTTGGGACAGAATCCTACGAGCAGTACTTC
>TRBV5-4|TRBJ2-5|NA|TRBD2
CASSPILAGARETQYF
TGTGCCAGCAGCCCTATACTAGCGGGAGCCCGAGAGACCCAGTACTTC
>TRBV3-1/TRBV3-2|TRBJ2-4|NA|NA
CASSQTPGVAKNIQYF
TGTGCCAGCAGCCAAACCCCGGGGGTAGCCAAAAACATTCAGTACTTC
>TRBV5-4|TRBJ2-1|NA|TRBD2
CASSLWREVYNEQFF
TGTGCCAGCAGCTTGTGGCGGGAGGTTTACAATGAGCAGTTCTTC